These 7 T cell receptor beta chains originate from one sample sequenced in a study of T cell responses to AZD1222 COVID-19 vaccine. Sequencing was performed with immunoSEQ multiplex PCR; in TCRdb, only in-frame clones are kept and a portion is missing. Of more than 90,000 clones listed, about 88% are singletons. The sequencing used peripheral blood, collected 28 days after the second AZD1222 dose. These receptor sequences come from an adult who received the AZD1222 COVID-19 vaccine.

J is TRBJ1-4 and V is TRBV18; TRBD1 matches at 8 bases. Germline V gene lookup returns CDR1 KGHSH and CDR2 LQKENI. J gave up 5 bases and V 4 bases, and 6 bases lay outside the gene matches. This CDR3 is 15 amino acids long. CDR3 nucleotides: TGTGCCAGCTCACAAGCCACAGGGGGAAATGAAAAACTGTTTTTT. Residues: CASSQATGGNEKLFF.

This sequence joins TRBV7-8 and TRBJ2-7; weak D call: TRBD2 (6 bases). Trimming stripped 5 bases from V and 0 bases from J, with 14 bases between. The CDR3 spans 15 residues. Germline CDR1 is SGHVS and CDR2 is FQNEAQ. The CDR3 DNA sequence: TGTGCCAGCAGCCGGCGACAGACTAGCTCCTACGAGCAGTACTTC. It codes for CASSRRQTSSYEQYF.

The V and J genes are TRBV5-1 and TRBJ1-1; 9 bases match TRBD1. V lost 2 bases, J lost 0 bases, and 2 bases stayed unmatched. The CDR3 is 15 amino acids. CDR1 is SGHRS and CDR2 is YFSETQ in the germline V gene. The DNA for the CDR3 is TGCGCCAGCAGCTTTAGGACAGGGGTGAACACTGAAGCTTTCTTT. Protein product: CASSFRTGVNTEAFF.

This clone has only one observation. The DNA for the CDR3 is TGTGCCAGCAGCTTAGAGGTGACAGGGTTCTACGAGCAGTACTTC. Translation gives CASSLEVTGFYEQYF. The V and J genes are TRBV7-2 and TRBJ2-7; 7 nucleotides match TRBD1. V lost 1 base and J lost 3; bases outside the gene matches: 6. Germline values: CDR1 SGHTA, CDR2 FQGNSA. The CDR3 runs to 15 residues. Supplemented by reference TRBV7-2 and TRBJ2-7, the full variable domain reads GAGVSQSPSNKVTEKGKDVELRCDPISGHTALYWYRQSLGQGLEFLIYFQGNSAPDKSGLPSDRFSAERTGGSVSTLTIQRTQQEDSAVYLCASSLEVTGFYEQYFGPGTRLTVT.

The CDR3 loop is CASSVFETSYEQYF. The CDR3 coding sequence is TGTGCCAGCAGCGTGTTCGAGACCTCCTACGAGCAGTACTTC. This chain uses TRBV9 with TRBJ2-7; no definite D call. CDR1 and CDR2 (germline): SGDLS, YYNGEE. This CDR3 contains 14 residues. V gave up 2 bases and J gave up 0 bases, with 9 bases separating them.

The chain recombines TRBV19 with TRBJ1-1; 9 nucleotides match TRBD1. The CDR3 contains 14 residues. V shed 8 bases, J shed 3 bases, and the junction held 7 bases outside the gene matches. CDR1 and CDR2 (germline): LNHDA, SQIVND (reference sequence). The CDR3 sequence: CASAVDRGDTEAFF. As DNA, the CDR3 is TGTGCCAGTGCCGTGGACAGGGGAGACACTGAAGCTTTCTTT.

The chain combines TRBV30 with TRBJ1-3; weak D call: TRBD1 (5 bases). There are 15 residues in the CDR3. The V gene lost 1 base and the J gene lost 4 bases, with 14 bases spanning the gap. CDR1 and CDR2 (germline): GTSNPN, SVGIG (reference sequence). The CDR3 spells CAWSGAAGRGNTIYF. Here the CDR3 DNA reads TGTGCCTGGAGTGGCGCGGCAGGGAGAGGAAACACCATATATTTT.